Detailed here is one T cell receptor beta chain. Its cognate antigen has yet to be identified. It has no much larger one-base neighbor in the sample; base qualities were not kept. The sample belongs to a study of glioma-infiltrating T cells after dendritic cell vaccination (dated by TCRdb to the mid-2010s). As for the study more broadly: Of the 15 or so glioblastoma patients in the cohort, all drawn from Phase I and II dendritic cell vaccination trials, 9 were newly diagnosed and 6 had recurrent disease. Autologous tumor lysate-pulsed dendritic cell vaccination was administered to the patients between about 2003 and 2012. To make the vaccine, monocyte-derived dendritic cells were cultured for roughly seven days with IL-4 and GM-CSF and then pulsed overnight with autologous tumor lysate. Each patient got three intradermal injections of the dendritic cell vaccine, spaced at biweekly intervals, in the arm below the axilla. Deep sequencing of TCR beta CDR3 regions was used to quantify tumor-infiltrating lymphocyte content and compare tumor and blood repertoires in dendritic cell-vaccinated glioblastoma patients. TCR sequencing metrics, including TIL content and tumor-blood repertoire overlap, were correlated with survival after dendritic cell vaccination. Overall study outcomes, separate from this receptor: The cohort was small and heterogeneous, with few patients having full blood and tumor sets and even fewer initial-recurrent tumor pairs. After dendritic cell vaccination, a higher estimated pretreatment TIL content predicted longer time to progression and overall survival. The response model built on TCR overlap across three groups was characterized as speculative, with prospective validation still needed. No direct relationship between TCR clonality and survival was found, suggesting that a diverse polyclonal response may matter.

V trim: 7 bases; J trim: 1 base; unmatched bases: 9. The CDR3, cysteine through phenylalanine, is 17 amino acids long. Only the CDR3 part of the read is kept: 51 bases, read in frame from the first base. In the germline V gene, CDR1 corresponds to SNHLY and CDR2 to FYNNEI. Patients were selected on the basis of adequate residual fresh-frozen tumor tissue and more than two years of available survival data. Molecular status otherwise varied across the glioblastoma patients, but none of them carried an isocitrate dehydrogenase mutation. PBMC collection took place before vaccination, two weeks after the third vaccination, and at tumor progression if progression occurred. The Qiagen DNeasy Blood extraction Kit was used for extraction of genomic DNA. TCRB CDR3 regions were amplified from approximately 2 ug genomic DNA, or all available DNA if less, using the immunoSEQ assay. The multiplex PCR relied on 60 forward primers for TCR V beta segments and 13 reverse primers for J beta segments. To estimate the number of reads per starting template, synthetic control templates were added to each sample at limiting dilution. The Illumina HiSeq System generated 87 bp sequencing reads. Processing in the source paper ran as follows. PCR and sequencing errors were removed by merging closely related sequences with a nearest neighbor algorithm. TCR overlap was defined as the percentage of unique tumor TCR beta sequences that were also present in the same patient's peripheral blood. TCRdb took this table from immuneACCESS and kept in-frame rearrangements with V and J called. Such tables lack part of the clones; where checked against another copy, unresolved V genes explain under half of the gap, and the rest is unexplained. V and J calls and clone size are copied from that table; D and trimming were computed from the DNA. The sample data list about 95,000 clones, and approximately 87% of these were observed just once. Around 2.9% of the sample is in the top ten clones.

This sample comprised blood, obtained before dendritic cell vaccination. The receptor was isolated from a human donor with glioblastoma. The chain couples TRBV2 to TRBJ2-4; 11 bases in the middle match TRBD2. The DNA reads as follows: TGTGCCAGCAAGGTTAGCGGGGGGGCCACGGCCAAAAACATTCAGTACTTC. Its translation is CASKVSGGATAKNIQYF.